This TCR beta chain derives from a study of blood T cell repertoires in COVID-19. TCRdb's copy holds only in-frame clones and misses some; the assay was immunoSEQ multiplex PCR. The data contain 300,000 to 350,000 clones, about nine tenths of them singletons. The CDR3 consists of 16 residues. The germline CDR1 and CDR2 sequences are SGHNT and YENEEA. Trimming took off 5 bases at V and 5 bases at J, with 21 bases between the two ends. This receptor was obtained from a woman aged 60-75 years with COVID-19, enrolled during active disease. The chain carries TRBV11-3 and TRBJ2-5; possible D gene TRBD2, 6 bases. The material sequenced was peripheral blood. The CDR3 here is CASSLGSGRGEETQYF. For the CDR3, the DNA is TGTGCCAGCAGCCTGGGTAGCGGACGAGGTGAGGAGACCCAGTACTTC.